This is a list of T cell receptor beta chains from one sample in a study of T cell responses to AZD1222 COVID-19 vaccine. Sequenced by immunoSEQ multiplex PCR; TCRdb stores in-frame clones only, minus some. The sample carries about 100,000 clones, 87% recorded once. This specimen consisted of peripheral blood, obtained 28 days after the second AZD1222 dose. These receptors all stem from an adult who received the AZD1222 COVID-19 vaccine. CDR3s include the opening cysteine and the closing phenylalanine or tryptophan. D genes are given only for firm matches. Size is stated for part of the rows, as once, few or many counts, or as a class when the clone is expanded.

clone size | J gene | V gene | D gene | CDR3 protein | CDR3 DNA
NA | TRBJ1-2 | TRBV28 | NA | CASSSGVVDYGYTF | TGTGCCAGCAGTTCTGGGGTGGTGGACTATGGCTACACCTTC
NA | TRBJ1-5 | TRBV15 | NA | CATSGVDQAFSQPQHF | TGTGCCACCAGCGGAGTAGATCAGGCTTTTTCTCAGCCCCAGCATTTT
NA | TRBJ1-2 | TRBV7-2 | NA | CASSLRGSNYGYTF | TGTGCCAGCAGCTTACGGGGTTCTAACTATGGCTACACCTTC
few | TRBJ2-7 | TRBV10-3 | TRBD1 | CAIRGQGVSYEQYF | TGTGCCATCAGGGGACAGGGGGTCTCCTACGAGCAGTACTTC
NA | TRBJ2-7 | TRBV6-2/TRBV6-3 | NA | CASSFTALAIYEQYF | TGTGCCAGCAGTTTCACGGCCCTCGCGATCTACGAGCAGTACTTC
NA | TRBJ2-7 | TRBV7-2 | TRBD2 | CASSLATSGSSYEQYF | TGTGCCAGCAGCTTAGCCACTAGCGGGAGCTCCTACGAGCAGTACTTC
NA | TRBJ2-1 | TRBV6-4 | TRBD1 | CASSDSGTGESNEQFF | TGTGCCAGCAGTGACTCGGGGACAGGGGAGAGCAATGAGCAGTTCTTC
NA | TRBJ1-1 | TRBV28 | NA | CASSLIKMNTEAFF | TGTGCCAGCAGTCTGATAAAAATGAACACTGAAGCTTTCTTT
NA | TRBJ1-2 | TRBV24-1 | NA | CATSDSSTGNGYTF | TGTGCCACCAGTGATTCTTCAACAGGGAATGGCTACACCTTC
NA | TRBJ2-1 | TRBV6-1 | TRBD2 | CASSELAGKHEQFF | TGTGCCAGCAGTGAATTAGCGGGAAAACATGAGCAGTTCTTC
NA | TRBJ2-2 | TRBV5-4 | TRBD2 | CASSWGLAGNTGELFF | TGTGCCAGCAGCTGGGGACTAGCGGGAAACACCGGGGAGCTGTTTTTT
NA | TRBJ2-7 | TRBV27 | TRBD1 | CASSLILDRGYEQYF | TGTGCCAGCAGTTTAATATTGGACAGGGGGTACGAGCAGTACTTC
NA | TRBJ1-1 | TRBV19 | NA | CASSGGPEAFF | TGTGCCAGTAGTGGAGGGCCTGAAGCTTTCTTT
NA | TRBJ2-4 | TRBV7-3 | NA | CASSLVYGDIQYF | TGTGCCAGCAGCTTAGTCTACGGGGACATTCAGTACTTC
NA | TRBJ1-2 | TRBV18 | NA | CASSPETANYGYTF | TGTGCCAGCTCACCAGAGACAGCTAACTATGGCTACACCTTC
NA | TRBJ2-1 | TRBV3-1/TRBV3-2 | NA | CASSPRVAYNEQFF | TGTGCCAGCAGCCCGCGAGTGGCCTACAATGAGCAGTTCTTC
NA | TRBJ1-6 | TRBV4-2 | NA | CASTRGQPNSPLHF | TGTGCCAGCACTCGCGGGCAGCCTAATTCACCCCTCCACTTT
NA | TRBJ1-1 | TRBV2 | NA | CASSFYGRGTEAFF | TGTGCCAGCAGTTTTTATGGTAGGGGCACTGAAGCTTTCTTT
NA | TRBJ2-5 | TRBV2 | NA | CASKGLQETQYF | TGTGCGAGCAAAGGGCTGCAAGAGACCCAGTACTTC
NA | TRBJ2-2 | TRBV15 | NA | CATSRDTGTNTGELFF | TGTGCCACCAGCAGGGATACAGGAACCAACACCGGGGAGCTGTTTTTT
NA | TRBJ1-5 | TRBV30 | NA | CAWSPTRNQPQHF | TGTGCCTGGAGTCCGACAAGGAATCAGCCCCAGCATTTT
once | TRBJ2-1 | TRBV20-1 | NA | CSARVAEQFF | TGCAGTGCTAGAGTAGCGGAGCAGTTCTTC
NA | TRBJ1-4 | TRBV2 | TRBD1 | CASSGGQGRDEKLFF | TGTGCCAGCAGTGGCGGACAGGGGAGGGATGAAAAACTGTTTTTT
NA | TRBJ1-1 | TRBV4-1 | NA | CASSQDYVEGAFF | TGCGCCAGCAGCCAAGATTACGTGGAGGGAGCTTTCTTT
NA | TRBJ1-2 | TRBV7-9 | TRBD1 | CASSLQGEGGYTF | TGTGCCAGCAGCTTACAGGGGGAAGGTGGCTACACCTTC
NA | TRBJ2-3 | TRBV30 | NA | CAWFPYGGLRRNTQYF | TGTGCCTGGTTCCCCTATGGCGGATTAAGACGAAATACGCAGTATTTT
NA | TRBJ1-5 | TRBV19 | TRBD1 | CASSISGGDSNQPQHF | TGTGCCAGTAGTATTTCAGGGGGAGATAGCAATCAGCCCCAGCATTTT
NA | TRBJ1-5 | TRBV28 | NA | CASSFWGSNQPQHF | TGTGCCAGCAGTTTCTGGGGTTCGAATCAGCCCCAGCATTTT
NA | TRBJ1-2 | TRBV6-6 | TRBD1 | CASATGQGLNYGYTF | TGTGCCAGCGCCACAGGACAGGGACTTAACTATGGCTACACCTTC
NA | TRBJ2-5 | TRBV7-3 | NA | CASSLGGKETQYF | TGTGCCAGCAGCTTAGGAGGGAAAGAGACCCAGTACTTC
NA | TRBJ1-1 | TRBV5-1 | NA | CASSLKRGLTEAFF | TGCGCCAGCAGCTTGAAACGGGGCTTGACTGAAGCTTTCTTT
NA | TRBJ2-3 | TRBV7-6 | TRBD2 | CASSLGTSEDTQYF | TGTGCCAGCAGCTTAGGGACTAGCGAAGATACGCAGTATTTT
few | TRBJ1-1 | TRBV5-6 | NA | CASIGDAENTEAFF | TGTGCCAGCATAGGGGACGCTGAGAACACTGAAGCTTTCTTT